This T cell receptor (beta chain) emerged from a study of T cell responses to AZD1222 COVID-19 vaccine (dated by TCRdb to the early 2020s). Study-wide context: AZD1222 recipients whose second dose came at about 4 weeks and those whose second dose came at about 12 weeks were combined into one group, since spike-specific TCR depth and breadth did not differ between the two schedules. TCR sequencing was performed for about 240 trial participants, of whom 200 to 210 were given two doses of AZD1222 and about 25 were given two doses of MenACWY control vaccine. Enrollment into the trials was organized by age into subgroups of 18-55, 56-69 and 70-plus years, and those subgroups contained about 150, 27 and 61 TCR-sequenced participants, respectively.

Of note for this clone: Which antigen it targets is not known. Per-nucleotide qualities are absent, and no much larger clonotype sits a single base away.

The time point label on this specimen signifies: baseline before first vaccination. Vaccinee samples came from UK trials COV001 and COV002, including a single-blind randomized controlled phase 2/3 trial of AZD1222 (ChAdOx1 nCoV-19) in healthy adults. For TCRbeta chain sequencing, PBMC samples from trial participants were taken at day 0 and at day 28 after the second dose. V is cut back by 4 bases and J by 4 bases, with 4 bases in the junction unmatched. The CDR3 runs 13 amino acids, cysteine and phenylalanine included. The entry retains the CDR3 DNA only, 39 bases that are in frame from base 1. The germline V gene specifies SGHRS as CDR1 and YFSETQ as CDR2. Findings and caveats that apply to the study as a whole: Conclusions about previously exposed vaccinees are limited, since just six or seven AZD1222 recipients were seropositive for SARS-CoV-2 at baseline. The 56-69-year group was small, and its depth increase did not reach significance, likely because of low power. Nearly half of unique spike-specific TCRs reportedly recognized epitopes outside regions mutated in the B.1.351 and B.1.1.7 variants. The vaccine-associated CD4 TCRs covered the entire spike protein, and the dominant responses fell in regions 160-218 and 743-854. A significant rise in spike-specific TCR breadth and depth was observed after two AZD1222 doses relative to day 0 and relative to MenACWY recipients. Because no samples from the day 14 peak response were available, repertoires could be characterized only after the peak T cell response. Most participants were white British and females outnumbered males, and the authors suggested that clonal diversity may have been underestimated.

The CDR3 regions of human TCRbeta chains were analyzed by immunosequencing. From the authors' description of their analysis: TCRs in the repertoires were compared against a reference library of SARS-CoV-2-specific TCRs that had been generated with the MIRA antigen-specificity platform. Breadth was defined as the fraction of unique TCRs that were SARS-CoV-2-associated. Depth was defined as the fraction of total T cells that were SARS-CoV-2-associated. Using the MIRA data, each spike-specific TCR was mapped to the spike region that the TCR reacts to and placed in a CD4 or CD8 class. Log10-transformed breadth and depth values were compared by one-way ANOVA with Sidak's multiple comparisons tests. TCRdb's version of the immuneACCESS table is confined to in-frame rearrangements and falls short of the full clone set. An unresolved V gene accounts for under half of the shortfall where checked; the remainder is of unknown origin. That table supplies the V and J calls and clone size; D and trimming were determined from the DNA. The sample includes under 150,000 clones, with around 88% observed a single time. The ten most abundant clones make up around 15% of the sample.

The source of this sequence is an adult in good health. The input for sequencing was peripheral blood, taken on day 0 of AZD1222 vaccination. This sequence uses TRBV5-1 and TRBJ1-2, with 7 bases matching TRBD1. The bases are TGCGCCAGCAGCACGGGACAGACCTATGGCTACACCTTC. This encodes CASSTGQTYGYTF.